One and the same sample provided the 19 T cell receptor beta chains below, sequenced in a study of OX40 agonist ivuxolimab in advanced cancers. Using immunoSEQ multiplex PCR, the repertoire was profiled, and TCRdb retains in-frame clones only, with some absent. The sample shows roughly 49,000 clones, 88% of them seen only once. This specimen was CD4+ or CD8+ T cells sorted from blood, taken in a trial of the OX40 agonist ivuxolimab. The origin of the receptors is an adult with an advanced solid tumor such as melanoma, head and neck, liver or kidney cancer.

This sequence joins TRBV10-2 and TRBJ1-1, with TRBD1 matching over 8 bases. Per germline, CDR1 WSHSY and CDR2 SAAADI. The CDR3 totals 13 residues. The V segment lost 6 bases and the J segment 5 bases; nucleotides outside the gene matches: 5. CDR3 in DNA: TGCGCCAGCAGGGACAGGGTGGGGACTGAAGCTTTCTTT. Translated, it gives CASRDRVGTEAFF.

The V and J genes are TRBV27 and TRBJ2-1; 11 nucleotides align to TRBD2. Germline V gene data show CDR1 as MNHEY and CDR2 as SMNVEV (reference sequence). With 2 bases clipped from V and 8 bases from J, the junction kept 2 bases outside the gene matches. The CDR3 spans 14 residues. CDR3 residues: CASSLLAGGYEQFF. As DNA, the CDR3 is TGTGCCAGCAGTTTACTAGCGGGGGGCTATGAGCAGTTCTTC.

V is TRBV6-6 and J is TRBJ2-7; tentative D call: TRBD2 (5 bases). Trimming pared 2 bases from V and 6 bases from J, leaving 11 bases between. This CDR3 contains 13 residues. Germline CDR1 is MNHNY and CDR2 is SVGAGI (reference sequence). The CDR3 nucleotides read TGTGCCAGCAGTTACGTCCTAGCAATCGAGCAGTACTTC. Residues: CASSYVLAIEQYF.

The CDR3 sequence: CASSETGHPSRYSPLHF. The CDR3 DNA reads TGTGCCAGCAGTGAGACAGGCCACCCATCCAGATATTCACCCCTCCACTTT. The gene calls are TRBV25-1 and TRBJ1-6; a possible D gene is TRBD1 (6 bases). Germline V gene sequence: CDR1 MGHDK, CDR2 SYGVNS. The CDR3 extends over 17 amino acids. V was shortened by 3 bases and J by 8 bases, with 20 bases between the two germline ends.

The chain recombines TRBV19 with TRBJ2-1, with TRBD2 as a possible D gene (6 bases). CDR1 LNHDA and CDR2 SQIVND come from the germline V gene (reference sequence). The CDR3 length is 17 residues. Between the trimmed V and J ends, which lost 4 bases and 2 bases, there was a span of 18 bases. The CDR3 coding sequence is TGTGCCAGTAGTACCGTCCCTGGCGGGAACCCCTACAATGAGCAGTTCTTC. Amino acid sequence: CASSTVPGGNPYNEQFF.

The chain uses TRBV4-1 and TRBJ2-5; weak D call: TRBD2 (7 bases). The V gene lost 3 bases and the J gene lost 5 bases, with 19 bases spanning the gap. CDR3 length: 16 residues. Germline loops: CDR1 MGHRA, CDR2 YSYEKL. Here the CDR3 reads CASSQSRGGPRETQYF. The DNA of the CDR3 is TGCGCCAGCAGCCAGAGTAGGGGGGGCCCTAGGGAGACCCAGTACTTC.

V and J are TRBV19 and TRBJ2-2; 7 bases are shared with TRBD1. J was trimmed by 9 bases and V by 6 bases; bases with no gene match: 7. CDR3 size: 13 residues. Germline V gene data show CDR1 as LNHDA and CDR2 as SQIVND (reference sequence). CDR3 residues: CASRNTGAWELFF. In DNA form, the CDR3 reads TGTGCCAGTAGGAACACAGGGGCTTGGGAGCTGTTTTTT.

The chain links TRBV5-1 to TRBJ1-1; the match to TRBD1 covers 7 bases. The V gene's germline CDR1 is SGHRS and CDR2 YFSETQ. V shed 4 bases, J shed 0 bases, and the junction held 6 bases outside the gene matches. The CDR3 is 15 residues long. CDR3 sequence: CASSVGQDMNTEAFF. Written as DNA, the CDR3 is TGCGCCAGCAGCGTCGGACAGGACATGAACACTGAAGCTTTCTTT.

The sample holds one count of this clone. The gene calls are TRBV18 and TRBJ2-7; TRBD1 aligns across 9 bases. Germline CDR1 KGHSH, CDR2 LQKENI. The V gene end was trimmed by 6 bases and the J gene end by 2 bases; junction bases not matched to a gene: 11. There are 16 residues in the CDR3. CDR3 sequence: CASSESGTGITYEQYF. The CDR3 bases are TGTGCCAGCTCCGAGAGCGGGACAGGGATAACCTACGAGCAGTACTTC.

The rearrangement uses TRBV9 and TRBJ2-5; D is ambiguous. This CDR3 has 14 residues. Germline-derived CDR1 and CDR2 are SGDLS and YYNGEE. The V end was cut by 0 bases, the J end by 5 bases, with 11 bases between. The CDR3 here is CASSVAGTSETQYF. CDR3 coding DNA: TGTGCCAGCAGCGTAGCTGGTACGAGTGAGACCCAGTACTTC.

The chain employs TRBV9 and TRBJ2-3; TRBD2 agrees at 9 bases. V lost 1 base to trimming and J lost 2 bases; unmatched junction nucleotides: 11. The CDR3 spans 18 residues. CDR1 and CDR2 (germline): SGDLS, YYNGEE. The CDR3 DNA sequence: TGTGCCAGCAGCGTATCCCTCGCGACTAGCGGAAACACAGATACGCAGTATTTT. Translating gives CASSVSLATSGNTDTQYF.

This chain uses TRBV13 with TRBJ2-3; 12 nucleotides align to TRBD2. This CDR3 region has 17 residues. Germline V gene sequence: CDR1 PRHDT, CDR2 FYEKMQ (reference sequence). The V gene end was trimmed by 5 bases and the J gene end by 3 bases; junction bases not matched to a gene: 9. The CDR3 spells CASSPTGTSGSTDTQYF. The CDR3 DNA sequence: TGTGCCAGCAGCCCAACCGGGACTAGCGGGTCGACAGATACGCAGTATTTT.

The chain carries TRBV14 and TRBJ1-2, with 8 bases lining up with TRBD1. Unmatched junction bases numbered 8, after V lost 4 bases and J lost 4 bases. The CDR3 loop spans 15 amino acids. CDR1 and CDR2 (germline): SGHDN, FVKESK. The CDR3 DNA follows: TGTGCCAGCAGCCCCAGGGGACAGGCCTTCTATGGCTACACCTTC. As protein: CASSPRGQAFYGYTF.

J is TRBJ2-3 and V is TRBV6-4; D may be TRBD1 or TRBD2 (6 bases each). The V and J ends lost 6 bases and 3 bases respectively, with 13 bases between them. Per germline, CDR1 MRHNA and CDR2 SNTAGT. This CDR3 has 14 amino acids. In DNA, the CDR3 is TGTGCCAGCAGCCCTAGGGGGGCAACAGATACGCAGTATTTT. Translating gives CASSPRGATDTQYF.

This chain connects TRBV5-1 to TRBJ2-7; 11 bases are shared with TRBD2. V lost 0 bases to trimming and J lost 6 bases; unmatched junction nucleotides: 11. There are 17 residues in the CDR3. Looked up from germline, CDR1 is SGHRS and CDR2 is YFSETQ. The CDR3, as DNA: TGCGCCAGCAGCTTGGCGGGGACTAGCGGTAGGGCCTTCGAGCAGTACTTC. It codes for CASSLAGTSGRAFEQYF. The full variable domain, its missing parts supplied by reference TRBV5-1 and TRBJ2-7, is KAGVTQTPRYLIKTRGQQVTLSCSPISGHRSVSWYQQTPGQGLQFLFEYFSETQRNKGNFPGRFSGRQFSNSRSEMNVSTLELGDSALYLCASSLAGTSGRAFEQYFGPGTRLTVT.

V and J are TRBV5-1 and TRBJ1-1, with D possibly TRBD1 on 6 matching bases. Germline V lookup: CDR1 SGHRS, CDR2 YFSETQ. The CDR3 covers 24 residues. The V and J ends lost 4 bases and 0 bases respectively, with 40 bases between them. This CDR3 is CASSADRFVRRGGVSMAMNTEAFF. The CDR3 DNA sequence: TGCGCCAGCAGCGCCGACAGGTTTGTACGAAGGGGTGGGGTGTCAATGGCCATGAACACTGAAGCTTTCTTT.

The V call is TRBV9, the J call TRBJ2-7; tentative D call: TRBD2 (5 bases). Germline V CDR1 and CDR2: SGDLS, YYNGEE. CDR3 size: 13 residues. Between the trimmed V and J ends, which lost 0 bases and 3 bases, there was a span of 7 bases. In DNA, the CDR3 is TGTGCCAGCAGCGTAGCTGAGGGCTACGAGCAGTACTTC. Translating it yields CASSVAEGYEQYF.

The rearrangement uses TRBV6-5 and TRBJ1-2; D gene ambiguous. The CDR3 has 11 amino acids. Trimming removed 5 bases from V and 2 bases from J, with 3 bases in between. Germline CDR1 reads MNHEY; CDR2 reads SVGAGI. The CDR3 reads CASSENYGYTF. In nucleotides, the CDR3 is TGTGCCAGCAGTGAGAACTATGGCTACACCTTC.

This CDR3 is CASRSGTSGIRSYNEQFF. The CDR3 bases are TGTGCCAGCAGATCAGGGACTAGCGGGATAAGGTCCTACAATGAGCAGTTCTTC. This chain joins TRBV7-9 and TRBJ2-1; the match to TRBD2 covers 13 bases. This CDR3 contains 18 residues. The V gene end was trimmed by 6 bases and the J gene end by 1 base; junction bases not matched to a gene: 9. Germline-derived CDR1 and CDR2 are SEHNR and FQNEAQ (reference sequence).